This entry features one T cell receptor beta chain sequence. Its specific antigen is unknown. It has no much larger one-base neighbor in the sample; base qualities were not kept. The CDR3 has 13 amino acids, counting the end cysteine and phenylalanine. The retained sequence is limited to the CDR3, 39 bases, with the frame set at the first base. CDR1 and CDR2, looked up from the germline V gene (reference sequence), are PRHDT and FYEKMQ. A distance of 5 bases separates the germline ends of V and J, which lose 6 bases and 0 bases respectively. The record originates from a study of T cells in Graves' hyperthyroidism and ophthalmopathy (dated by TCRdb to about 2019). For the study in its entirety: Peripheral blood samples were taken at the time of initial diagnosis, prior to any treatment. According to the paper, TCR Vbeta CDR3 sequencing was carried out on approximately 140 peripheral blood samples, which came from approximately 43 ophthalmopathy, fewer than 80 hyperthyroidism and roughly 17 progressor patients. A discovery cohort of about a hundred patients, roughly 43 with Graves' ophthalmopathy and over 55 with stable Graves' hyperthyroidism, was used to find distinguishing TCR V-J signatures. For training and testing, the roughly 93 patients in the discovery cohort were randomly divided in a 7:3 ratio. In roughly six Graves' hyperthyroidism patients, the study also compared T-cell repertoires from thyroid tissue with T-cell repertoires from blood. Whether ophthalmopathy could be predicted prospectively was tested in an independent validation cohort made up of about 18 hyperthyroidism patients plus 17 patients who later progressed to ophthalmopathy. After blood sampling, hyperthyroidism patients were treated with methimazole at a starting dose of 30 mg daily, and ophthalmopathy patients were treated with high-dose intravenous methylprednisolone. Findings and caveats that apply to the study as a whole: In validation, progression to ophthalmopathy was predicted by the model with around 70% sensitivity and 72% to 85% specificity, a median of 6.5 months before onset. Sample size was not statistically predetermined, and investigators were not blinded to group allocation. A model built on a 13 V-J signature distinguished ophthalmopathy from stable hyperthyroidism, reaching 85% to 90% sensitivity and about 81% specificity in cross-validation and 80%/75% in testing. Most expanded thyroid clonotypes (frequency above 0.001) were also detected in blood, suggesting blood repertoires may reflect thyroid immune responses.

Stable Graves' hyperthyroidism was defined as the absence of progression to ophthalmopathy over 18 months of follow-up. The hyperthyroidism patients were between 18 and 65 years old and newly diagnosed, with a disease duration of less than 2 months. The study excluded patients with uncontrolled infections, other autoimmune diseases, pregnancy or lactation. Diagnoses were based on clinical symptoms, serum thyroxine and TRAb, thyroid ultrasound and orbital computed tomography. PBMCs were separated from roughly 10 ml of fresh peripheral blood using Ficoll-Paque density gradient centrifugation. Total RNA was extracted with Trizol reagent, and quality was checked on an Agilent 2100 Bioanalyzer. The TCR beta CDR3 regions were amplified from RNA transcripts. For the first round of RT-PCR on the TCR CDR3, the HTBI primer set was used together with the Qiagen OneStep RT-PCR kit. The libraries were constructed in a second round of multiplex PCR and then size-selected and purified. Libraries were sequenced paired-end with 100 bp reads on an Illumina HiSeq2000. The source study handled its data this way. Raw data were processed with SOAPnuke, discarding reads with adapters, uncalled bases, mean Phred below 15, or no exact constant-primer or identifier match. High-quality paired reads were merged using COPE v1.2.5, and each unique nucleotide sequence was defined as a clonotype. MiTCR v1.1 was used to align the clonotypes against IMGT TRBV, TRBD and TRBJ reference segments. Analysis was restricted to V-J combinations with a frequency above 0.0001, which covered roughly 99% of repertoires. The TCS score was defined as F50 (clonal expansion) divided by E x V (chaos), with BLOSUM62-based TCRdist calculated between CDR3 peptides within each V-J. Welch's t-statistics and random forest reduced around 510 V-J features to 10 to 15, which were used in a naive Bayes classifier (R e1071). Using fastp trimming at Q25 and MiXCR clonotype assembly, TCRdb reanalyzed the public sequencing data and kept in-frame beta chains. Every entry covers one CDR3 protein and lists the most common genes and DNA from its rows. TCRdb's processing, not the authors' own work, is the source of the V and J calls. This sample has roughly 290,000 distinct CDR3 sequences in its table, and roughly 15% of those were observed once. The ten largest clonotypes hold approximately 7.9% of the sample.

Sequenced: blood. Recombination linked TRBV13 to TRBJ2-2, with no confidently assigned D gene. The receptor's source is a woman in her 40s with Graves' hyperthyroidism. Read as DNA, the sequence is TGTGCCAGCAGGCTCCCGAACACCGGGGAGCTGTTTTTT. This gives the protein CASRLPNTGELFF.